Reported below is one T cell receptor (beta chain). The antigen is unknown. This specimen belongs to a study of cytomegalovirus exposure and HLA in healthy donors. Study-level findings and limits: Per a later analysis, roughly 17,000 TCR beta sequences showed association with HLA alleles at 0.05 false discovery rate.

PCR primers comprised 60 Vbeta and 13 Jbeta primers. TCRdb keeps only in-frame clones here, not all; method: immunoSEQ multiplex PCR. The repertoire includes 150,000 to 170,000 clones, 60% to 80% of them detected once, and over 10% sits in the top ten. Trimming took 2 bases from V and 7 from J; bases not matched to a gene: 12. Germline V gene sequence: CDR1 MGHRA, CDR2 YSYEKL. This CDR3 has 18 residues. Sequenced: PBMCs. The source of this sequence is a man in his thirties or forties in good health and CMV-seropositive. V gene TRBV4-1 combines with J gene TRBJ2-2; 11 bases are a match to TRBD2. CDR3 nucleotides: TGCGCCAGCAGCCAAAAGAAATTAGCGGGAGGGCCCGACGGGGAGCTGTTTTTT. Translating gives CASSQKKLAGGPDGELFF.